This T cell receptor (beta chain) stems from a study of monozygotic twins with cystic fibrosis. Sequencing was performed with immunoSEQ multiplex PCR; in TCRdb, only in-frame clones are kept and a portion is missing. Of 8,000 or so clones listed, nearly 95% are singletons. Trimming removed 10 bases from V and 3 bases from J, with 13 bases in between. CDR1 is SNHLY, CDR2 FYNNEI, per germline. CDR3 length: 12 amino acids. This clone was seen once. The V and J genes are TRBV2 and TRBJ2-7; D is undetermined. The sequencing input was blood. This clonotype originated in a boy younger than 10 with cystic fibrosis. The CDR3 loop reads CATSGPLYEQYF. CDR3 DNA: TGTGCCACCTCCGGGCCCCTCTACGAGCAGTACTTC.